This is a list of T cell receptor beta chains from one sample in a study of CD8 T cells in Susac syndrome. TCRdb re-derived calls from the immunoSEQ multiplex PCR reads in MiXCR, one entry per CDR3 protein. The data show about 130,000 distinct CDR3 sequences, roughly 94% seen once. Input material: CD4+ T cells from PBMCs. These receptors came from a human donor with multiple sclerosis. Both conserved end residues are part of each CDR3. D genes are given only for firm matches. The size field is filled for only some rows; it gives once, few, many or a size class.

length: 12; D: -; size: few; J: TRBJ2-7; V: TRBV11-2; CDR3: CASSSDFYEQYF; DNA: TGTGCCAGCAGCTCGGATTTCTACGAGCAGTACTTC
length: 11; D: -; size: -; J: TRBJ2-2; V: TRBV30; CDR3: CAWAATGELFF; DNA: TGTGCCTGGGCGGCCACCGGGGAGCTGTTTTTT
length: 17; D: -; size: -; J: TRBJ1-1; V: TRBV10-3; CDR3: CAISESSGSAGNTEAFF; DNA: TGTGCCATCAGTGAGTCATCGGGTTCGGCAGGGAACACTGAAGCTTTCTTT
length: 12; D: -; size: few; J: TRBJ1-2; V: TRBV3-1; CDR3: CASSQDDRGYTF; DNA: TGTGCCAGCAGCCAAGATGATCGAGGCTACACCTTC
length: 13; D: -; size: -; J: TRBJ1-4; V: TRBV4-1; CDR3: CASSQGEGRGLFF; DNA: TGCGCCAGCAGCCAGGGGGAGGGCAGGGGACTGTTTTTT
length: 14; D: -; size: -; J: TRBJ2-3; V: TRBV25-1; CDR3: CASSGEKYTDTQYF; DNA: TGTGCCAGCAGTGGGGAGAAGTACACAGATACGCAGTATTTT
length: 13; D: -; size: -; J: TRBJ1-5; V: TRBV10-3; CDR3: CAISENSNQPQHF; DNA: TGTGCCATCAGTGAGAACAGCAATCAGCCCCAGCATTTT
length: 14; D: -; size: -; J: TRBJ2-5; V: TRBV20-1; CDR3: CSARQLTSVETQYF; DNA: TGCAGTGCTAGACAACTAACGTCGGTGGAGACCCAGTACTTC
length: 16; D: TRBD1; size: -; J: TRBJ1-5; V: TRBV6-1; CDR3: CASSRSTGVSNQPQHF; DNA: TGTGCCAGCAGTCGTTCTACAGGGGTCAGCAATCAGCCCCAGCATTTT
length: 13; D: -; size: -; J: TRBJ1-5; V: TRBV20-1; CDR3: CSAAGGGNQPQHF; DNA: TGCAGTGCAGCGGGGGGCGGCAATCAGCCCCAGCATTTT
length: 16; D: TRBD2; size: -; J: TRBJ2-1; V: TRBV3-1; CDR3: CASSSPGLAGVNEQFF; DNA: TGTGCCAGCAGCTCGCCGGGACTAGCGGGAGTCAATGAGCAGTTCTTC
length: 14; D: -; size: -; J: TRBJ1-6; V: TRBV4-3; CDR3: CASSPGRDNSPLHF; DNA: TGCGCCAGCAGCCCTGGGAGGGATAATTCACCCCTCCACTTT
length: 13; D: -; size: -; J: TRBJ2-7; V: TRBV18; CDR3: CASSPQSTYEQYF; DNA: TGTGCCAGCTCACCACAGAGTACCTACGAGCAGTACTTC
length: 13; D: -; size: -; J: TRBJ2-5; V: TRBV30; CDR3: CAWSMGYQEAQYF; DNA: TGTGCCTGGAGCATGGGTTATCAAGAGGCCCAGTACTTC
length: 16; D: -; size: once; J: TRBJ2-2; V: TRBV6-5; CDR3: CASSSDTNMGTGELFF; DNA: TGTGCCAGCAGTTCGGACACTAACATGGGCACCGGGGAGCTGTTTTTT
length: 15; D: TRBD2; size: -; J: TRBJ2-7; V: TRBV15; CDR3: CATSREAGGPYEQYF; DNA: TGTGCCACCAGCAGAGAAGCGGGAGGCCCCTACGAGCAGTACTTC
length: 14; D: -; size: once; J: TRBJ1-1; V: TRBV5-4; CDR3: CASSLGQDFTEAFF; DNA: TGTGCCAGCAGCTTGGGACAGGATTTCACTGAAGCTTTCTTT
length: 12; D: -; size: -; J: TRBJ2-1; V: TRBV7-9; CDR3: CASSLETGAGFF; DNA: TGTGCCAGCAGCTTAGAGACGGGAGCGGGGTTCTTC
length: 16; D: -; size: -; J: TRBJ1-1; V: TRBV23-1; CDR3: CASNRRGFFMNTEAFF; DNA: TGCGCCAGCAATCGACGGGGGTTTTTTATGAACACTGAAGCTTTCTTT
length: 14; D: TRBD2; size: -; J: TRBJ2-5; V: TRBV20-1; CDR3: CSAIAGDLRETQYF; DNA: TGCAGTGCCATAGCGGGAGACCTCCGGGAGACCCAGTACTTC
length: 15; D: -; size: -; J: TRBJ1-2; V: TRBV4-1; CDR3: CASSQDSGEPYGYTF; DNA: TGCGCCAGCAGCCAAGATTCGGGGGAGCCCTATGGCTACACCTTC
length: 13; D: -; size: few; J: TRBJ1-2; V: TRBV29-1; CDR3: CSVDPGPVSGYTF; DNA: TGCAGCGTTGACCCCGGGCCGGTATCCGGCTACACCTTC
length: 13; D: -; size: -; J: TRBJ1-5; V: TRBV30; CDR3: CAWRGFSNQPQHF; DNA: TGTGCCTGGCGGGGGTTTAGCAATCAGCCCCAGCATTTT
length: 11; D: -; size: -; J: TRBJ1-1; V: TRBV2; CDR3: CASRPNTEAFF; DNA: TGTGCCAGCCGACCGAACACTGAAGCTTTCTTT
length: 14; D: -; size: -; J: TRBJ2-7; V: TRBV4-2; CDR3: CASSQEGESHEQYF; DNA: TGTGCCAGCAGCCAAGAGGGCGAATCACACGAGCAGTACTTC
length: 19; D: TRBD1; size: -; J: TRBJ2-7; V: TRBV5-4; CDR3: CASSAGQGATSGIHYEQYF; DNA: TGTGCCAGCAGCGCGGGACAGGGGGCCACTAGCGGGATACACTACGAGCAGTACTTC
length: 14; D: -; size: -; J: TRBJ1-1; V: TRBV5-1; CDR3: CASSLDSMNTEAFF; DNA: TGCGCCAGCAGCTTGGACAGCATGAACACTGAAGCTTTCTTT
length: 15; D: -; size: -; J: TRBJ2-7; V: TRBV7-8; CDR3: CASSLVGGVGDEQYF; DNA: TGTGCCAGCAGCTTAGTGGGTGGGGTCGGGGACGAGCAGTACTTC
length: 15; D: TRBD2; size: -; J: TRBJ2-7; V: TRBV4-1; CDR3: CASSRGPGGSYEQYF; DNA: TGCGCCAGCAGTCGAGGACCGGGGGGATCCTACGAGCAGTACTTC
length: 13; D: -; size: -; J: TRBJ2-3; V: TRBV5-4; CDR3: CASSLPRRDTQYF; DNA: TGTGCCAGCAGCCTGCCGCGGCGAGATACGCAGTATTTT
length: 13; D: -; size: -; J: TRBJ1-3; V: TRBV10-3; CDR3: CAIRGSSGNTIYF; DNA: TGTGCCATCAGGGGATCCTCTGGAAACACCATATATTTT
length: 12; D: -; size: -; J: TRBJ1-6; V: TRBV4-3; CDR3: CASSQANSPLHF; DNA: TGCGCCAGCAGCCAGGCTAATTCACCCCTCCACTTT
length: 15; D: TRBD2; size: -; J: TRBJ2-7; V: TRBV12-5; CDR3: CASAPHVSGLHEQYF; DNA: TGTGCTAGTGCCCCCCACGTTAGCGGGCTCCACGAGCAGTACTTC
length: 15; D: -; size: -; J: TRBJ2-7; V: TRBV5-4; CDR3: CASSPYQGQAYEQYF; DNA: TGTGCCAGCTCACCTTACCAGGGCCAGGCCTACGAGCAGTACTTC
length: 15; D: TRBD2; size: -; J: TRBJ2-1; V: TRBV24-1; CDR3: CATSDPSGEGNEQFF; DNA: TGTGCCACCAGTGACCCTAGCGGGGAAGGCAATGAGCAGTTCTTC
length: 16; D: TRBD2; size: -; J: TRBJ2-7; V: TRBV20-1; CDR3: CSAREGAGAFSYEQYF; DNA: TGCAGTGCTAGAGAAGGTGCGGGAGCGTTCTCCTACGAGCAGTACTTC
length: 14; D: TRBD2; size: -; J: TRBJ2-1; V: TRBV27; CDR3: CASRLILANNEQFF; DNA: TGTGCCAGCAGGCTGATACTAGCGAACAATGAGCAGTTCTTC
length: 15; D: TRBD2; size: -; J: TRBJ2-7; V: TRBV5-1; CDR3: CATRLAGDTVYEQYF; DNA: TGCGCCACCCGACTAGCGGGGGACACAGTCTACGAGCAGTACTTC
length: 13; D: -; size: -; J: TRBJ2-5; V: TRBV6-6; CDR3: CASEGYGQETQYF; DNA: TGTGCCAGCGAGGGGTATGGCCAAGAGACCCAGTACTTC
length: 14; D: -; size: -; J: TRBJ1-6; V: TRBV28; CDR3: CASKGTIFDSPLHF; DNA: TGTGCCAGCAAGGGGACTATTTTTGATTCACCCCTCCACTTT
length: 11; D: -; size: -; J: TRBJ1-1; V: TRBV7-2; CDR3: CASSFLVEAFF; DNA: TGTGCCAGCAGCTTTCTTGTTGAAGCTTTCTTT
length: 14; D: -; size: -; J: TRBJ1-2; V: TRBV20-1; CDR3: CSATTVPGSYGYTF; DNA: TGCAGTGCTACAACTGTCCCAGGATCCTATGGCTACACCTTC
length: 13; D: -; size: -; J: TRBJ2-4; V: TRBV20-1; CDR3: CSANEGVRNIQYF; DNA: TGCAGTGCTAACGAGGGGGTTAGGAACATTCAGTACTTC
length: 14; D: -; size: once; J: TRBJ2-7; V: TRBV27; CDR3: CASSERDSYYEQYF; DNA: TGTGCCAGCAGCGAGCGGGACAGTTACTACGAGCAGTACTTC
length: 14; D: -; size: -; J: TRBJ1-3; V: TRBV30; CDR3: CAWSTGTPGNTIYF; DNA: TGTGCCTGGAGCACTGGGACTCCTGGAAACACCATATATTTT